This T cell receptor (beta chain) was identified in a study of OX40 agonist ivuxolimab in advanced cancers. The overall study: Each dose-escalation patient presented with hepatocellular carcinoma, melanoma, renal cell or head and neck cancer. Three patients showed partial responses: one hepatocellular carcinoma and two cutaneous melanoma cases. Those enrolled were about 82% male, with a mean age of roughly 60 years and ages from roughly 20 to 90.

On this clone: Its antigen is currently unknown.

Study-wide results and caveats: Among the least clonally expanded were partial responders at 0.1-3.0 mg/kg.

The protocol was immunoSEQ multiplex PCR, while the TCRdb copy is restricted to in-frame clones and leaves out a portion. The sample has about 64,000 clones, under 95% seen once; the top ten hold about 0.4%. The junction had 4 bases not matched to a gene; V was cut back by 4 bases and J by 2 bases. Germline values: CDR1 LNHDA, CDR2 SQIVND (reference sequence). The CDR3 sequence is 17 residues long. The chain joins TRBV19 to TRBJ2-1, with TRBD2 identical over 14 bases. This sample comprised CD4+ or CD8+ T cells sorted from blood, obtained in a trial of the OX40 agonist ivuxolimab. The TCR originated in an adult with an advanced solid tumor such as melanoma, head and neck, liver or kidney cancer. CDR3 coding DNA: TGTGCCAGTAGTAGACTAGCGGGAGGGCCAACCTACAATGAGCAGTTCTTC. It specifies CASSRLAGGPTYNEQFF.